This TCR beta chain is from a study of cytomegalovirus exposure and HLA in healthy donors. PCR involved 60 Vbeta and 13 Jbeta primers. Sequenced by immunoSEQ multiplex PCR; TCRdb stores in-frame clones only, minus some. The sample lists about 160,000 clones, roughly 77% seen once, with roughly 3.6% in the top ten. CDR3 size: 13 residues. V shed 1 base and J shed 7 bases, with 8 bases lying between them. Per germline, CDR1 MDHEN and CDR2 SYDVKM. For this clone: Its antigen is still unknown.

This donor lacks a recorded CMV serostatus. Study-wide results and limits: Within an earlier analysis, most TCR beta V segments proved productive either about 87% or about 30% of the time. TCR sequences were mostly rare, though some public TCRs occurred in many donors.

V is TRBV28 and J is TRBJ2-1; D perhaps matches TRBD2 (5 bases). The origin of this receptor is a human donor in good health. The sequenced material came from PBMCs. DNA for the CDR3: TGTGCCAGCAGTTTATACCTAGCAAATGAGCAGTTCTTC. Protein product: CASSLYLANEQFF.